This T cell receptor beta chain originates from a study of blood T cell repertoires in COVID-19. Study at large: Spain, Italy and the United States supplied samples that represented acute and convalescent COVID-19.

This table comes from immunoSEQ multiplex PCR, and its TCRdb copy is limited to in-frame clones, with some not included. The sample carries over 85,000 clones, 70% to 90% recorded once. Sequencing was carried out using peripheral blood. The receptor was derived from a man in his forties with active or convalescent COVID-19.

The CDR3 is CASSVLGLAGTDTQYF. The CDR3 region has the DNA TGTGCCAGCAGCGTTTTGGGACTAGCGGGCACAGATACGCAGTATTTT. The J gene is TRBJ2-3, the V gene TRBV7-3; 11 nucleotides align to TRBD2. The CDR3 spans 16 residues. CDR1 is SGHTA, CDR2 FQGTGA, per germline. V shed 5 bases and J 1 base; nucleotides not matched to a gene: 5. The variable domain in full, completed from reference TRBV7-3 and TRBJ2-3, reads GAGVSQTPSNKVTEKGKYVELRCDPISGHTALYWYRQSLGQGPEFLIYFQGTGAADDSGLPNDRFFAVRPEGSVSTLKIQRTERGDSAVYLCASSVLGLAGTDTQYFGPGTRLTVL.